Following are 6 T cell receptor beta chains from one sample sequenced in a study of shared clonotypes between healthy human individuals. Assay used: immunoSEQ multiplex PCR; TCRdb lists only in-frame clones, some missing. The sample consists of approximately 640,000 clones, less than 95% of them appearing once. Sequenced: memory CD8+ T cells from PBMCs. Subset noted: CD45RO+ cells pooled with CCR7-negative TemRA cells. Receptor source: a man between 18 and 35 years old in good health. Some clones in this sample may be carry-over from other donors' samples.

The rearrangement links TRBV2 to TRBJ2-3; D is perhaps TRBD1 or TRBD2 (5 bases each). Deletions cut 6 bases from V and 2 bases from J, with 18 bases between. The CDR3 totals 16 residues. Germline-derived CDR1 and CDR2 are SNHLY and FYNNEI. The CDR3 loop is CASSPYPGAITDTQYF. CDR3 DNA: TGTGCCAGCAGCCCTTACCCCGGGGCGATCACAGATACGCAGTATTTT. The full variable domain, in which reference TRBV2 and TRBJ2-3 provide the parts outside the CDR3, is EPEVTQTPSHQVTQMGQEVILRCVPISNHLYFYWYRQILGQKVEFLVSFYNNEISEKSEIFDDQFSVERPDGSNFTLKIRSTKLEDSAMYFCASSPYPGAITDTQYFGPGTRLTVL.

CDR3 nucleotides: TGTGCCAGCAGTGTGTGGGAGAACACTGAAGCTTTCTTT. Protein sequence: CASSVWENTEAFF. V and J are TRBV6-1 and TRBJ1-1; D gene uncertain. CDR1 is MNHNS and CDR2 is SASEGT in the germline V gene. Trimming took 4 bases from V and 1 from J, leaving 7 bases between them. This CDR3 is built from 13 residues.

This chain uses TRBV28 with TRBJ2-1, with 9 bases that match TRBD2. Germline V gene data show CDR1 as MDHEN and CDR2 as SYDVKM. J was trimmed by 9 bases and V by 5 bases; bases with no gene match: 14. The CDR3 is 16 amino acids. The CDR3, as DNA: TGTGCCAGCAGTCCCCATGGGGCGGGAGGGCCTGGTGAGCAGTTCTTC. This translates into CASSPHGAGGPGEQFF.

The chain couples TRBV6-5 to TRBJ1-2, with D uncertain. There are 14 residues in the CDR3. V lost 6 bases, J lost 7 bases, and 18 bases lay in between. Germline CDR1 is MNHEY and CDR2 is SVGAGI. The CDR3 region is CASSPLSAEFGYTF. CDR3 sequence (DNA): TGTGCCAGCAGCCCCCTTTCAGCAGAGTTTGGCTACACCTTC.

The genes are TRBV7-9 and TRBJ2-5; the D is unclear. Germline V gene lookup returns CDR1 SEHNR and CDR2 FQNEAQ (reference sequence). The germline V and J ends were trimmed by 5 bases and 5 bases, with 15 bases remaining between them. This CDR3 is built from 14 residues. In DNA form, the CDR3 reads TGTGCCAGCAGCGACGGCGGCAGTCGGGAGACCCAGTACTTC. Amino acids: CASSDGGSRETQYF.

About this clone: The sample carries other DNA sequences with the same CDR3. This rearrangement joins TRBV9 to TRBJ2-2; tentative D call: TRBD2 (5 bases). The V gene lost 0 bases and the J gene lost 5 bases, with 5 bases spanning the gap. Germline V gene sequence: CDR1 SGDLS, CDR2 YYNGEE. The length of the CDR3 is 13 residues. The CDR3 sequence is CASSVGGTGELFF. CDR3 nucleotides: TGTGCCAGCAGCGTAGGAGGGACCGGGGAGCTGTTTTTT.